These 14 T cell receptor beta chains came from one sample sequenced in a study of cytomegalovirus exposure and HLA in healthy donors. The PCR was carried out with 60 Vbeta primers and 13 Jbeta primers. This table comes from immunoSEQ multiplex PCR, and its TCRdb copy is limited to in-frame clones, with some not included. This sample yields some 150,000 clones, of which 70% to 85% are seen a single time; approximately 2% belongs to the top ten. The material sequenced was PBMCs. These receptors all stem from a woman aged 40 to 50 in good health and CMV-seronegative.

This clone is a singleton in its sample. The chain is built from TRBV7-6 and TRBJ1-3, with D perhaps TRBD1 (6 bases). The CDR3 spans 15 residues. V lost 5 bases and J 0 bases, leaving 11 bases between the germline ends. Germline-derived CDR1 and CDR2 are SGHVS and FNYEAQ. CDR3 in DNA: TGTGCCAGCAGCGCCGGACAGAACTCTGGAAACACCATATATTTT. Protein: CASSAGQNSGNTIYF.

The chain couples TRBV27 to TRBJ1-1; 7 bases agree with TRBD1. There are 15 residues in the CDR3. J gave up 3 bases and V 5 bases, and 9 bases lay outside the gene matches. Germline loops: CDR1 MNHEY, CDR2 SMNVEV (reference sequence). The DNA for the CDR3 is TGTGCCAGCAGTCCGCAGACAGGGCGCCACACTGAAGCTTTCTTT. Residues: CASSPQTGRHTEAFF.

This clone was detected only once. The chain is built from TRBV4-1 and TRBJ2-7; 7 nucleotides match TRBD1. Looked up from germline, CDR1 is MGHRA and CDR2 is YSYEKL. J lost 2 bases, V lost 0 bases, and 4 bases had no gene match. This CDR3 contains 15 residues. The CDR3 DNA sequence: TGCGCCAGCAGCCAAGAAGGGACAGTTACCTACGAGCAGTACTTC. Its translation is CASSQEGTVTYEQYF.

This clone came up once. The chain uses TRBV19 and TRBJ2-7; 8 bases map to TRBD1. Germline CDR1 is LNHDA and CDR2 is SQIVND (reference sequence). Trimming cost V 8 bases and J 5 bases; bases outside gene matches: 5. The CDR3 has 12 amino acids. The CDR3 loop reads CASATGDHEQYF. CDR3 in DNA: TGTGCCAGTGCGACAGGGGACCACGAGCAGTACTTC.

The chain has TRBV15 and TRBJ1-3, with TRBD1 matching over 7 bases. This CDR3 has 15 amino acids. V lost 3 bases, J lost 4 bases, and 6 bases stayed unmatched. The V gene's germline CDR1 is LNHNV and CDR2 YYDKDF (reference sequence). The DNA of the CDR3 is TGTGCCACCAGCAGGGCAAGGGGGCAAGGAAACACCATATATTTT. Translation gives CATSRARGQGNTIYF.

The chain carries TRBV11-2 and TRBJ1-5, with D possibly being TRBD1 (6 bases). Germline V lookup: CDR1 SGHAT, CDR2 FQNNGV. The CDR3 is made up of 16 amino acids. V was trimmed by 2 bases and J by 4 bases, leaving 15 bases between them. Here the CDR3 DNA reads TGTGCCAGCAGCTTATTGCGGGGGGCGCGTAATCAGCCCCAGCATTTT. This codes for CASSLLRGARNQPQHF. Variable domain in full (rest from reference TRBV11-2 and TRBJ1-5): EAGVAQSPRYKIIEKRQSVAFWCNPISGHATLYWYQQILGQGPKLLIQFQNNGVVDDSQLPKDRFSAERLKGVDSTLKIQPAKLEDSAVYLCASSLLRGARNQPQHFGDGTRLSIL.

The CDR3 is CASTYSSNEQFF. CDR3 DNA sequence: TGTGCCAGCACCTATTCGTCCAATGAGCAGTTCTTC. This chain joins TRBV7-9 and TRBJ2-1; no firm D call. Germline CDR1 and CDR2: SEHNR and FQNEAQ (reference sequence). V was pared by 7 bases and J by 6 bases, with 10 bases between. CDR3 length equals 12 residues.

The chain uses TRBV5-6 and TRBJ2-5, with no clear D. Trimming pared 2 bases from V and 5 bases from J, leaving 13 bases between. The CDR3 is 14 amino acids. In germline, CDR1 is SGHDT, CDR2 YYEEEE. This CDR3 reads CASSFNSGRETQYF. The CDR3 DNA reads TGTGCCAGCAGCTTCAATTCAGGCCGGGAGACCCAGTACTTC.

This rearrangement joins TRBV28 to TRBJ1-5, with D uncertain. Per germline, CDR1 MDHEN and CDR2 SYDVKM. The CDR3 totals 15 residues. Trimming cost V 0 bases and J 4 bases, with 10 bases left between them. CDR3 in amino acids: CASSLWQSHNQPQHF. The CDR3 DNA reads TGTGCCAGCAGTTTATGGCAGTCCCATAATCAGCCCCAGCATTTT.

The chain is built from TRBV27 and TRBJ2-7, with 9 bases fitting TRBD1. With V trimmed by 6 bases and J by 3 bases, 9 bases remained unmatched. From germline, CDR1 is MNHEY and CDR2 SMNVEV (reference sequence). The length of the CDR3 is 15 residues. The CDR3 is CASRTAGTGIYEQYF. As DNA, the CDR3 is TGTGCCAGCAGGACCGCCGGGACAGGGATCTACGAGCAGTACTTC.

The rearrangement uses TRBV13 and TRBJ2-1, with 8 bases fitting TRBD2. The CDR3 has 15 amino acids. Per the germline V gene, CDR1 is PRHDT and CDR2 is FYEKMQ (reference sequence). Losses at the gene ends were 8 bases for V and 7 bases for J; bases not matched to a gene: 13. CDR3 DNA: TGTGCCAGCGGCCAACTATCGGGAGGGGAGAATGAGCAGTTCTTC. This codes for CASGQLSGGENEQFF.

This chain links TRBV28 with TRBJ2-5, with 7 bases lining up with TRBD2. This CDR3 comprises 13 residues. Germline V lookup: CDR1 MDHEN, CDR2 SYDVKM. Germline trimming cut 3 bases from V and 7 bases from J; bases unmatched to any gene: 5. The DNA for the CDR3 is TGTGCCAGCAGTTTCGCAGGGAGGGGGACCCAGTACTTC. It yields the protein CASSFAGRGTQYF.

The DNA for the CDR3 is TGTGCCAGCAGACTCGGGGGAATCGGCTATTCACCCCTCCACTTT. It specifies CASRLGGIGYSPLHF. The chain combines TRBV7-6 with TRBJ1-6; D is possibly TRBD1 (5 bases). Trimming removed 6 bases from V and 8 bases from J, with 17 bases in between. Germline V gene lookup returns CDR1 SGHVS and CDR2 FNYEAQ. The CDR3 has 15 residues.

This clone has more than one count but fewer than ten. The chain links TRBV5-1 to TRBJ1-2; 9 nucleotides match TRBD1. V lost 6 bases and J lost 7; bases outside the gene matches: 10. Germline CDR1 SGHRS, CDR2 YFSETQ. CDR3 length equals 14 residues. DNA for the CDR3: TGCGCCAGCAAGCTATCTACAGGGGGCTCTGGCTACACCTTC. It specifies CASKLSTGGSGYTF. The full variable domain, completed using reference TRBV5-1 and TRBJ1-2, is KAGVTQTPRYLIKTRGQQVTLSCSPISGHRSVSWYQQTPGQGLQFLFEYFSETQRNKGNFPGRFSGRQFSNSRSEMNVSTLELGDSALYLCASKLSTGGSGYTFGSGTRLTVV.